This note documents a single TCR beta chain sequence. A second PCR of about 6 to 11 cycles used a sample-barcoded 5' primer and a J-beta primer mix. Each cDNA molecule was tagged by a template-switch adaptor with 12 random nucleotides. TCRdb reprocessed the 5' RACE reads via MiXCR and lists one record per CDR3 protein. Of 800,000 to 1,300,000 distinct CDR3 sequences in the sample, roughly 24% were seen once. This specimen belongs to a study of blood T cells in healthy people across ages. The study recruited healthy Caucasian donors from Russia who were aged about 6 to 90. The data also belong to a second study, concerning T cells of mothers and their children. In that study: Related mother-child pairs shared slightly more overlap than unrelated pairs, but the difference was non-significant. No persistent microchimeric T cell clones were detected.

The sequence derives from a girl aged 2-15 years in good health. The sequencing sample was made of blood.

The CDR3 is CASNSGTSPSYNEQFF. CDR3 bases: TGTGCCAGCAACTCTGGAACTAGCCCCTCCTACAATGAGCAGTTCTTC. The genes are TRBV7-9 and TRBJ2-1; tentatively, D is TRBD2 (6 bases). There are 16 residues in the CDR3. The germline V and J ends were trimmed by 7 bases and 0 bases, with 16 bases remaining between them. Germline V gene sequence: CDR1 SEHNR, CDR2 FQNEAQ (reference sequence).